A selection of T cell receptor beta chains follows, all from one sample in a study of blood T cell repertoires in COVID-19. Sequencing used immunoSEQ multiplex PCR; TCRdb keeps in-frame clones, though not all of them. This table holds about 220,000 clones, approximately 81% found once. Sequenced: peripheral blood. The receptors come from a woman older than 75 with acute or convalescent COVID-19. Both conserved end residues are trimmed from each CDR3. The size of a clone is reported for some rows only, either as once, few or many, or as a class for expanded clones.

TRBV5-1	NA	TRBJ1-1	ASSPQPQDGDTEAF
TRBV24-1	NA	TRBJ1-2	ATSDSVMDRGSSNYGYT
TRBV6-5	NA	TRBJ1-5	ASSWTGRQPQH
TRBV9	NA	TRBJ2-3	ASSVGGLGGGAADTQY
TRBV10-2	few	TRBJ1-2	ASSEGQGAYGYT
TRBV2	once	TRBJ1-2	ASSLQGPANYGYT
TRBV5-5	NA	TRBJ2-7	ASSWDRGSEQY
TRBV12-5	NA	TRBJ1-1	ASGLAFPQGARAEAF
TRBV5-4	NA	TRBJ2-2	ASSFPPGQGLTGELF
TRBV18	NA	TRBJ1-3	ASSPDRFSGNTIY
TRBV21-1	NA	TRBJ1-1	ASSKDEQVPNTEAF
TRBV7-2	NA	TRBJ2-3	ASSPQRTSTDTQY
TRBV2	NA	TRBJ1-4	ASREGLPNEKLF
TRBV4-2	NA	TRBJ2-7	ASSMTSGGFYEQY
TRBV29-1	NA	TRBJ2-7	SVYTGVGSYEQY
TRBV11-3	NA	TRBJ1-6	ASSLVFGQHYNSPLH
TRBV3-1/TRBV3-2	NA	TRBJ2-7	ASSLPGGMTRPYEQY
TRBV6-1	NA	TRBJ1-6	ASTLGQANSPLH
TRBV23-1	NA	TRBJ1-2	ASSQSPALGQSNYGYT
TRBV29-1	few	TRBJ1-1	SVKGTGNTEAF
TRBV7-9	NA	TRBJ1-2	ASSSLLGTGVNYGYT
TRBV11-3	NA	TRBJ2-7	ASSLTVWGQRGYEQY
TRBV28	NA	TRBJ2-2	ASSTPTGELF
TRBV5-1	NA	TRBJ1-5	ASSLEGGHQPQH
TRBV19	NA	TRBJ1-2	ASSFPFGGYT
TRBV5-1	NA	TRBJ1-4	ASSPGTGRGDEKLF
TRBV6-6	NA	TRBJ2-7	ASSLKMTGVEQY
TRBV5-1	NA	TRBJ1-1	ASSWLLSGPLALSTEAF
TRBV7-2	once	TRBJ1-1	ASSPRPSAEAF
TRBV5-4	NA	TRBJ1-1	ASSPDGGRQTEAF
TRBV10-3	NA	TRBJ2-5	AITAGGKETQY
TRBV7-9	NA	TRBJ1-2	ASKWTGGPGSEGYT
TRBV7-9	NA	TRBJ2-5	ASSSSPGGPQETQY
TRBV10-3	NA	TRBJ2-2	AITLGLAAGGELF
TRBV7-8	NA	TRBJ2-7	ASSFGRQGQPYEQY
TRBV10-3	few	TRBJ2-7	AISGLDRGRTYEQY
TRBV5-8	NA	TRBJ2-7	ASSLGQGHEQY
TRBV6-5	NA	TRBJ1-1	ASSYEGIINTEAF
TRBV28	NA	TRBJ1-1	ASSPRQGWNTEAF
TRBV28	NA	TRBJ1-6	ASSLGQGNSPLH
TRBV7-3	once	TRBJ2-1	ASSIALAGVNEQF
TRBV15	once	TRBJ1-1	ATRKTGQNTEAF
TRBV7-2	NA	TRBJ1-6	ASSSETGKSSYNSPLH
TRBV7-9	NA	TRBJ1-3	ASSLDISVVLSGNTIY
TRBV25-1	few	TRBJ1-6	ASSEYRGENSPLH
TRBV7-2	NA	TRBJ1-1	ASSQGGAEAF
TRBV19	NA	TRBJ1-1	ASSIPGSEAF
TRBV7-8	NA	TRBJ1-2	ASSQSPTGENYGYT
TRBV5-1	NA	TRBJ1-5	ASSPSGGANRQPQH
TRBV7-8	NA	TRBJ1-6	ASSFRDRGENNSPLH